A single sample is the source of the 10 T cell receptor beta chains below, sequenced in a study of cytomegalovirus exposure and HLA in healthy donors. Researchers ran the PCR with 60 Vbeta and 13 Jbeta primers. Some clones are missing from TCRdb's copy, which holds only in-frame ones; the method was immunoSEQ multiplex PCR. The repertoire holds about 170,000 clones, about 85% seen once, with about 2.1% in the top ten. Material for sequencing was PBMCs. These TCRs come from a man aged 18 to 30 in good health and CMV-seropositive.

This chain joins TRBV4-2 and TRBJ2-3; D not resolved. The ends were cut back, 2 bases at V and 0 bases at J, with 9 bases in the middle. The CDR3 loop spans 15 amino acids. Germline CDR1 is LGHNA and CDR2 is YNFKEQ. For the CDR3, the DNA is TGTGCCAGCAGCCAACGAGGTTATAGCACAGATACGCAGTATTTT. Its protein is CASSQRGYSTDTQYF.

The V gene is TRBV11-2, the J gene TRBJ1-2; no definite D call. The CDR3 is 17 amino acids. Germline V lookup: CDR1 SGHAT, CDR2 FQNNGV. V was shortened by 1 base and J by 2 bases, with 17 bases between the two germline ends. The CDR3 protein is CASSLVRAQPSNYGYTF. CDR3 bases: TGTGCCAGCAGCTTAGTCCGAGCTCAACCTAGCAACTATGGCTACACCTTC.

This chain's CDR3 is CASSQPGVSYEQYF. CDR3 sequence (DNA): TGTGCCAGCAGCCAACCAGGGGTCTCCTACGAGCAGTACTTC. This sequence joins TRBV11-3 and TRBJ2-7; weak D call: TRBD1 (6 bases). Germline CDR1 SGHNT, CDR2 YENEEA. V was clipped by 5 bases and J by 0 bases, with 11 bases between them. The CDR3 spans 14 residues. The full variable domain, with the rest looked up from reference TRBV11-3 and TRBJ2-7, is EAGVVQSPRYKIIEKKQPVAFWCNPISGHNTLYWYLQNLGQGPELLIRYENEEAVDDSQLPKDRFSAERLKGVDSTLKIQPAELGDSAVYLCASSQPGVSYEQYFGPGTRLTVT.

V and J are TRBV10-3 and TRBJ1-1; D unclear. There are 11 residues in the CDR3. Trimming removed 4 bases from V and 8 bases from J, with 8 bases in between. Germline CDR1 and CDR2: ENHRY and SYGVKD. CDR3 in DNA: TGTGCCATCAGTGGTGACAAGGAAGCTTTCTTT. Its protein product is CAISGDKEAFF.

The gene calls are TRBV5-6 and TRBJ2-3, with 13 nucleotides matching TRBD2. The CDR3 totals 17 residues. Germline V gene lookup returns CDR1 SGHDT and CDR2 YYEEEE. Trimming took 0 bases from V and 6 from J; bases not matched to a gene: 7. The CDR3 reads CASSLAPGLAGADTQYF. Here the CDR3 DNA reads TGTGCCAGCAGCTTGGCTCCCGGACTAGCGGGGGCGGATACGCAGTATTTT.

The chain couples TRBV9 to TRBJ2-2; 8 nucleotides agree with TRBD1. Germline CDR1 SGDLS, CDR2 YYNGEE. The V and J ends lost 1 base and 0 bases, in that order; junction bases with no gene match: 2. This CDR3 has 16 amino acids. The CDR3 region is CASSVSGGANTGELFF. For the CDR3, the DNA is TGTGCCAGCAGCGTATCAGGGGGCGCGAACACCGGGGAGCTGTTTTTT.

The rearrangement uses TRBV18 and TRBJ1-2; D gene ambiguous. CDR1 and CDR2 (germline): KGHSH, LQKENI. The CDR3 totals 13 residues. V shed 3 bases and J shed 2 bases, with 7 bases lying between them. The CDR3 DNA sequence: TGTGCCAGCTCACCCGACGGGAACTATGGCTACACCTTC. Residues: CASSPDGNYGYTF.

This clone is a singleton in its sample. The rearrangement links TRBV6-5 to TRBJ1-6; 8 positions match TRBD1. The V segment lost 6 bases and the J segment 10 bases; nucleotides outside the gene matches: 8. The CDR3 is 14 amino acids. Germline V gene data show CDR1 as MNHEY and CDR2 as SVGAGI. In DNA, the CDR3 is TGTGCCAGCAGATTCGACAGGGGTGGGTCACCCCTCCACTTT. Translation: CASRFDRGGSPLHF.

This clone was detected only once. CDR3: CAWGTGYYEQYF. The CDR3 DNA reads TGTGCCTGGGGGACAGGGTACTACGAGCAGTACTTC. The chain combines TRBV30 with TRBJ2-7, with TRBD1 matching 9 bases. Per germline, CDR1 GTSNPN and CDR2 SVGIG (reference sequence). The length of the CDR3 is 12 residues. J gave up 3 bases and V 5 bases, and 2 bases lay outside the gene matches.

This clone was found a few times. A read error may account for a junction end that differs from germline. The chain employs TRBV7-9 and TRBJ1-2; 9 nucleotides agree with TRBD1. Germline V gene lookup returns CDR1 SEHNR and CDR2 FQNEAQ (reference sequence). CDR3 length: 17 residues. CDR3: CSSSPPVGQGYNYGYTF. The CDR3 region has the DNA TGTTCCAGCAGTCCACCCGTGGGACAGGGTTACAACTATGGCTACACCTTC.